The 5 T cell receptor beta chains below come from one sample, sequenced in a study of T cell changes during pregnancy in multiple sclerosis. The method was immunoSEQ multiplex PCR; TCRdb's version includes in-frame clones alone and lacks a portion of them. The data hold tens of thousands of clones, with approximately 89% observed a single time. Specimen: peripheral blood, collected in the first trimester of pregnancy. The receptors were sampled from a female donor in good health, enrolled as a control in a pregnancy study.

The chain couples TRBV6-5 to TRBJ1-3; the D gene is possibly TRBD1 (5 bases). The CDR3 is 13 amino acids. Between the trimmed V and J ends, which lost 5 bases and 10 bases, there was a span of 15 bases. Germline V lookup: CDR1 MNHEY, CDR2 SVGAGI. The CDR3 coding sequence is TGTGCCAGCAGTGAAGCGGGGGGGGAAACCATATATTTT. It yields the protein CASSEAGGETIYF.

This sequence joins TRBV5-1 and TRBJ2-7; TRBD1 is a possible D gene (6 bases). The germline V gene has CDR1 SGHRS and CDR2 YFSETQ. This CDR3 spans 14 amino acids. Trimming pared 1 base from V and 3 bases from J, leaving 11 bases between. The CDR3 region is CASSLLRGSYEQYF. For the CDR3, the DNA is TGCGCCAGCAGCTTGCTCAGGGGAAGCTACGAGCAGTACTTC.

The chain employs TRBV6-1 and TRBJ1-6; TRBD1 agrees at 10 bases. The germline V gene has CDR1 MNHNS and CDR2 SASEGT. This CDR3 region has 15 residues. V was pared by 6 bases and J by 7 bases, with 6 bases of the junction left unmatched. CDR3 nucleotides: TGTGCCAGCAGCCAACGACAGGGGGCCAATTCACCCCTCCACTTT. Encoded protein: CASSQRQGANSPLHF.

V gene TRBV27 combines with J gene TRBJ2-1; the D gene is possibly TRBD2 (6 bases). This CDR3 has 16 residues. Germline V CDR1 and CDR2: MNHEY, SMNVEV (reference sequence). V was trimmed by 7 bases and J by 4 bases, leaving 20 bases between them. The CDR3 sequence is CASIPQFGGLYNEQFF. CDR3 DNA: TGTGCCAGCATTCCCCAGTTCGGGGGTCTTTACAATGAGCAGTTCTTC.

The chain has TRBV30 and TRBJ2-2, with a weak D call TRBD1 (5 bases). Germline CDR1 is GTSNPN and CDR2 is SVGIG (reference sequence). V gave up 5 bases and J gave up 1 base, with 14 bases separating them. This CDR3 is built from 15 residues. In DNA, the CDR3 is TGTGCCTGGCGACGAGTTACAGGGAACACCGGGGAGCTGTTTTTT. Its protein is CAWRRVTGNTGELFF.